The rows below give T cell receptor beta chains drawn from one sample of a study of CD8 T cells in ankylosing spondylitis. A single record per CDR3 protein comes from TCRdb applying MiXCR to the 5' RACE reads. Of roughly 400,000 distinct CDR3 sequences in the sample, around 24% were seen once. Sequenced sample: blood, either unsorted or a sorted T cell fraction (not recorded which). All receptors come from a male donor with ankylosing spondylitis. CDR3s include the opening cysteine and the closing phenylalanine or tryptophan. Each record gives: CDR3 length, V gene, CDR3 protein.

cdr3_length: 13
v_call: TRBV6-1
cdr3_aa: CASRTDGHQPQHF

cdr3_length: 16
v_call: TRBV4-1
cdr3_aa: CASSQEGLANSYEQYF

cdr3_length: 13
v_call: TRBV7-2
cdr3_aa: CASSLVIKRVAFF

cdr3_length: 14
v_call: TRBV20-1
cdr3_aa: CSATTGALTDTQYF

cdr3_length: 15
v_call: TRBV15
cdr3_aa: CATSTPTGGYETQYF

cdr3_length: 14
v_call: TRBV20-1
cdr3_aa: CSLSWGGDGETQYF

cdr3_length: 13
v_call: TRBV2
cdr3_aa: CASGRDLNTEAFF

cdr3_length: 14
v_call: TRBV9
cdr3_aa: CASSATLRGTEAFF

cdr3_length: 13
v_call: TRBV5-8
cdr3_aa: CASSLQGRGKQFF

cdr3_length: 16
v_call: TRBV12-5
cdr3_aa: CASGLAQGAPVSEQFF

cdr3_length: 15
v_call: TRBV2
cdr3_aa: CARSSGTADTGELFF

cdr3_length: 15
v_call: TRBV4-2
cdr3_aa: CASSQRTASGNTIYF

cdr3_length: 13
v_call: TRBV12-3/TRBV12-4
cdr3_aa: CASSPGLAIEQFF

cdr3_length: 15
v_call: TRBV20-1
cdr3_aa: CSASLSGRGSYEQYF

cdr3_length: 15
v_call: TRBV27
cdr3_aa: CASSLWARGPYEQYF

cdr3_length: 12
v_call: TRBV29-1
cdr3_aa: CSGDRGTGELFF

cdr3_length: 15
v_call: TRBV3-1
cdr3_aa: CASSEGMGTYNEQFF

cdr3_length: 14
v_call: TRBV7-2
cdr3_aa: CASSSPGQGQRQYF